This T cell receptor (beta chain) was observed in a study of vaccination and CD4 T cells after COVID-19 (dated by TCRdb to about 2022). Regarding the research as a whole: Convalescent patients had a positive SARS-CoV-2 result on nasal swab PCR, and of these patients, several had mild disease and one had severe disease. The convalescent cohort comprised six males and four females, including two Hispanic individuals, seven Caucasians, two Asians and one multiracial person. Two doses of either the Pfizer-BioNTech BNT162b2 vaccine (n=8) or the Moderna mRNA-1273 vaccine (n=2) were administered to participants. Post-COVID blood samples from convalescent patients were collected a median of roughly 100 days after diagnosis, with a range of 35 to 161 days. Post-vaccine blood samples were collected a median of about 72 days after the second vaccine dose, ranging from roughly 14 to 241 days. Culture stimuli were overlapping spike peptide pools from SARS-CoV-2 and from the common cold coronaviruses HCoV-NL63, HCoV-OC43 and HCoV-229E. As controls, cultures received a CEFX viral epitope pool (the positive control), an HIV-1 Nef peptide pool (the negative control), or no peptide at all. In fewer than 12 COVID-19 convalescent patients and a few infection-naive healthy vaccine recipients, researchers compared the spike-specific CD4+ TCR repertoire from before mRNA vaccination with the repertoire from after. General study outcomes and caveats: The median number of SARS-CoV-2-reactive clonotypes rose from 21 after infection to a few dozen after vaccination, but the change was not significant. Of the vaccine-specific clones found in convalescent patients, nearly all (304 of 307) were mono-reactive for SARS-CoV-2 spike instead of being cross-reactive with common cold coronaviruses. Among convalescent patients, a median about 87% of the SARS-CoV-2-reactive clones seen after vaccination appeared only after vaccination, which suggests priming specific to the vaccine. Only a relatively small number of convalescent patients were included in the study, and early timepoints following natural infection were not analyzed.

The CDR3 contains 17 residues, cysteine and phenylalanine counted. Solely the CDR3 DNA is kept, with 51 bases framed from the first base. The V and J ends are trimmed by 3 bases and 4 bases, leaving 16 bases between them. CDR1 and CDR2, looked up from the germline V gene, are MNHNS and SASEGT. In the case of this clonotype: Its recognized antigen is unknown. Base qualities are not at hand, and no much larger clone is one base apart.

The protocol used for the library was PCR. DNA from cultured CD4+ T cells underwent TCR sequencing with the Oncomine TCR Beta short-read assay at the Johns Hopkins FTIC core. Genomic DNA was extracted from the cultured CD4+ T cells with the QIAamp micro DNA kit. Oncomine TCR Beta libraries made from cultured CD4+ T cells were pooled using unique dual indexes and sequenced on an Illumina iSeq 100. The paper's data handling went like this. Non-productive sequences were filtered out, and CDR3s that did not start with C, did not end with F or W, or were shorter than 7 amino acids were discarded. Antigen-specific clonotypes were identified using the MANAFEST web application through comparison of peptide-stimulated wells with reference and other culture wells. For a clone to be called positive, the clone needed an FDR below 0.05, an odds ratio above 5, and a productive frequency above 0.1% in at least two of three replicate wells. A clonotype was classed as cross-reactive if the clonotype showed significant expansion both in SARS-CoV-2 spike wells and in at least one common cold coronavirus spike condition. Using R version 3.6.1, CDR3 homology was evaluated through Levenshtein distances (stringdist) along with unrooted phylogenetic trees (ape). The public reads were run again by TCRdb, first through fastp at Q25 and then through MiXCR, and only productive beta chains were kept. Every distinct CDR3 protein forms one entry, paired with its most common genes and DNA. For this entry, the V and J calls and clone size follow TCRdb and not the study's own pipeline. This sample comprises some 14,000 distinct CDR3 sequences, roughly 55% of them detected only once. In total, the top ten clones hold about a sixth of the sample.

Per the publication, the treatment or condition label means: approximately 9-day PBMC culture with coronavirus spike peptide pools or control peptides (ViraFEST assay). The ViraFEST assay, used in the study, expanded antigen-specific T cells with peptide pools and then identified the expanded clonotypes through TCR sequencing. The positive SARS-CoV-2 PCR tests of the convalescent patients were dated from March to December 2020, before the Alpha, Beta and Delta variants emerged in the United States. Approximately 1.8 million PBMCs per well were cultured in IMDM with roughly 5% human AB serum and 7.5 to 10 IU/ml IL-2, plus 10 ug/ml peptide pools. Half of the culture medium was replaced with fresh IL-2-containing medium on days 3 and 7. Once the cells had been in culture for about 10 days, the EasySep CD4+ T cell isolation kit was used to isolate CD4+ T cells by negative selection. Ficoll-Paque Plus gradient centrifugation was used to isolate PBMCs from whole blood, and the isolated PBMCs were then either used fresh or cryopreserved at -140C. Each culture condition was generally run in triplicate wells.

Source material: CD4+ T cells from blood, cultured in vitro. The chain employs TRBV6-1 and TRBJ1-6; the best D guess is TRBD1, with 5 bases matching. The TCR comes from a human donor who had recovered from COVID-19. The CDR3 sequence is CASSDEAGTGYNSPLHF. The DNA is as follows: TGTGCCAGCAGTGACGAAGCCGGAACAGGATATAATTCACCCCTCCACTTT.